One sample yielded the 2 T cell receptor beta chains listed below, sequenced in a study of regulatory and conventional T cells in RAG deficiency. TCRdb's copy holds only in-frame clones and misses some; the assay was immunoSEQ multiplex PCR. The profile shows under 25,000 clones, over 80% of them singletons. Regulatory T cells were sorted from blood as CD4+ CD25-high CD127-low cells. The same data also contributed to another study, on regulatory T cells. That paper notes: Amplification used 52 TRBV primers and 13 TRBJ primers.

Sequenced material: Tregs sorted from blood. These receptors were collected from a human donor in good health.

The DNA for the CDR3 is TGTGCCAGCAGACCCAGGGAGAACACTGAAGCTTTCTTT. It specifies CASRPRENTEAFF. V and J are TRBV6-1 and TRBJ1-1, with D perhaps matching TRBD1 (5 bases). From germline, CDR1 is MNHNS and CDR2 SASEGT. The CDR3 contains 13 residues. V lost 6 bases and J 1 base, leaving 9 bases between the germline ends.

The rearrangement joins TRBV10-1 to TRBJ1-1; D not resolved. Trimming left V 8 bases short and J 1 base short, with 11 bases between. The CDR3 covers 13 residues. Germline V lookup: CDR1 WNHNN, CDR2 SYGVQD (reference sequence). The CDR3 protein is CASRLSKNTEAFF. DNA for the CDR3: TGCGCCAGCCGCCTTAGCAAGAACACTGAAGCTTTCTTT.